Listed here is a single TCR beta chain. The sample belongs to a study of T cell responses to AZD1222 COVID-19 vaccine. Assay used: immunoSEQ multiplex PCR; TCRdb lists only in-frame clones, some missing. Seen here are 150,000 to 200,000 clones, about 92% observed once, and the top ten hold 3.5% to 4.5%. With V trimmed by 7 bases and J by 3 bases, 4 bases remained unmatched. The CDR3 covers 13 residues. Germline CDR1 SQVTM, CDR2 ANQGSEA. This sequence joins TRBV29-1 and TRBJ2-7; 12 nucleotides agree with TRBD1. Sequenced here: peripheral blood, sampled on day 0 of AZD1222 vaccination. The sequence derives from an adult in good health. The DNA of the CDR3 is TGCAGCGCCGGGACAGGGGGCCTCTACGAGCAGTACTTC. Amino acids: CSAGTGGLYEQYF.